The 25 T cell receptor beta chains in this list originate from one sample, sequenced in a study of PD-1 blockade in classical Hodgkin lymphoma. Time point meaning: cycle 4 day 1 (C4D1), after 6 weeks of nivolumab. Every patient was affected by relapse after autologous stem cell transplantation, while exposure to brentuximab vedotin was not uniform. The repertoire was sequenced with immunoSEQ multiplex PCR; TCRdb's copy has only in-frame clones and lacks some. This table has roughly 40,000 clones, 66% appearing once. The specimen comprised peripheral blood mononuclear cells (PBMCs), sampled before the fourth cycle of nivolumab. These receptors all stem from a human donor with classical Hodgkin lymphoma.

The V and J genes are TRBV6-5 and TRBJ1-5; possible D gene TRBD1, 5 bases. The germline V gene encodes CDR1 MNHEY and CDR2 SVGAGI. The V gene lost 2 bases and the J gene lost 9 bases, with 8 bases spanning the gap. This CDR3 comprises 12 residues. Here the CDR3 DNA reads TGTGCCAGCAGTTACGAGAGGGGGCCCCAGCATTTT. Amino acids: CASSYERGPQHF.

The rearrangement links TRBV20-1 to TRBJ2-4; D gene uncertain. Germline-derived CDR1 and CDR2 are DFQATT and SNEGSKA (reference sequence). The CDR3 totals 11 residues. Trimming took 6 bases from V and 8 from J, leaving 11 bases between them. The DNA for the CDR3 is TGCAGTGCCGGCCCGCGCGACATTCAGTACTTC. It codes for CSAGPRDIQYF.

The chain has TRBV19 and TRBJ1-1, with a possible D match to TRBD1 (6 bases). The germline gives CDR1 LNHDA, CDR2 SQIVND (reference sequence). This CDR3 comprises 13 residues. Trimming took off 0 bases at V and 11 bases at J, with 13 bases between the two ends. CDR3 in DNA: TGTGCCAGTAGTATAGAAGGGACACCCATCGCTTTCTTT. It yields the protein CASSIEGTPIAFF.

This chain connects TRBV28 to TRBJ2-7, with TRBD2 matching 11 bases. This CDR3 is built from 15 residues. Trimming cost V 8 bases and J 1 base; bases outside gene matches: 7. Germline CDR1 is MDHEN and CDR2 is SYDVKM. The CDR3 loop is CASGSGGGPSYEQYF. CDR3 nucleotide sequence: TGTGCCAGCGGTAGCGGGGGGGGGCCGTCCTACGAGCAGTACTTC.

The J gene is TRBJ2-7, the V gene TRBV6-5; D gene uncertain. The CDR3 is made up of 12 amino acids. Germline V gene data show CDR1 as MNHEY and CDR2 as SVGAGI. V lost 4 bases to trimming and J lost 5 bases, with 9 bases between them. In nucleotides, the CDR3 is TGTGCCAGCAGTTCCACCCATCACGAGCAGTACTTC. It is translated as CASSSTHHEQYF.

The chain couples TRBV7-2 to TRBJ2-3, with 8 nucleotides matching TRBD1. The CDR3 runs to 17 residues. The germline gives CDR1 SGHTA, CDR2 FQGNSA. Trimming took 6 bases from V and 0 from J; bases not matched to a gene: 11. The CDR3 region is CASRQRQGTSSTDTQYF. The CDR3 nucleotides read TGTGCCAGCAGACAAAGACAGGGGACTTCTAGCACAGATACGCAGTATTTT. Full variable domain (missing parts from reference TRBV7-2 and TRBJ2-3): GAGVSQSPSNKVTEKGKDVELRCDPISGHTALYWYRQSLGQGLEFLIYFQGNSAPDKSGLPSDRFSAERTGGSVSTLTIQRTQQEDSAVYLCASRQRQGTSSTDTQYFGPGTRLTVL.

CDR3 DNA: TGCGCCAGCAGCCACGGGGGACAAAACATTCAGTACTTC. Translation: CASSHGGQNIQYF. The J gene is TRBJ2-4, the V gene TRBV4-3, with D possibly matching TRBD2 (6 bases). The CDR3 runs to 13 residues. Germline loops: CDR1 LGHNA, CDR2 YSLEER. Between the trimmed V and J ends, which lost 3 bases and 5 bases, there was a span of 8 bases.

V gene TRBV19 combines with J gene TRBJ2-7, with 7 bases lining up with TRBD1. This CDR3 contains 12 residues. The V gene end was trimmed by 5 bases and the J gene end by 9 bases; junction bases not matched to a gene: 7. Germline CDR1 reads LNHDA; CDR2 reads SQIVND (reference sequence). The CDR3 bases are TGTGCCAGTAGTGCAATACAGGGGAGGCAGTACTTC. This codes for CASSAIQGRQYF. The full variable domain, completed using reference TRBV19 and TRBJ2-7, is DGGITQSPKYLFRKEGQNVTLSCEQNLNHDAMYWYRQDPGQGLRLIYYSQIVNDFQKGDIAEGYSVSREKKESFPLTVTSAQKNPTAFYLCASSAIQGRQYFGPGTRLTVT.

J is TRBJ1-1 and V is TRBV5-4, with D possibly matching TRBD1 (6 bases). Germline values: CDR1 SGHNT, CDR2 YYREEE (reference sequence). CDR3 length: 18 residues. Trimming left V 5 bases short and J 3 bases short, with 26 bases between. CDR3 DNA sequence: TGTGCCAGCAGTCTCGGTGCGAGGGGGGCTAGGATGGACACTGAAGCTTTCTTT. It is translated as CASSLGARGARMDTEAFF.

The genes are TRBV6-1 and TRBJ2-2, with D maybe TRBD2 (6 bases). The CDR3 extends over 13 amino acids. Trimming removed 7 bases from V and 5 bases from J, with 11 bases in between. Looked up from germline, CDR1 is MNHNS and CDR2 is SASEGT. The DNA of the CDR3 is TGTGCCAGCATGAGGGAGGAAACCGGGGAGCTGTTTTTT. Protein product: CASMREETGELFF.

The V and J genes are TRBV30 and TRBJ2-7; D gene uncertain. The V end lost 8 bases, the J end lost 2 bases, and 13 bases lay between the germline ends. Germline V gene data show CDR1 as GTSNPN and CDR2 as SVGIG (reference sequence). CDR3 length: 12 residues. CDR3 bases: TGTGCCGGGTCCGTCTCCCCCTACGAGCAGTACTTC. Protein sequence: CAGSVSPYEQYF.

This clone was counted between two and nine times. The chain has TRBV19 and TRBJ1-2; 10 nucleotides line up with TRBD1. CDR3 length: 13 amino acids. V dropped 8 bases and J dropped 5; count of bases not matched to a gene: 5. The germline V gene encodes CDR1 LNHDA and CDR2 SQIVND (reference sequence). CDR3 region: CASGQGGTYGYTF. As DNA, the CDR3 is TGTGCCAGTGGACAGGGGGGAACTTATGGCTACACCTTC.

The chain is built from TRBV7-6 and TRBJ2-2; D is perhaps TRBD2 (6 bases). V dropped 4 bases and J dropped 5 bases, with 17 bases sitting between them. CDR1 is SGHVS and CDR2 is FNYEAQ in the germline V gene. CDR3 length: 16 residues. CDR3 loop: CASSSPRGKRTGELFF. The CDR3 DNA reads as TGTGCCAGCAGCTCCCCTCGCGGGAAGAGAACCGGGGAGCTGTTTTTT.

CDR3 loop: CASSQSWVVDHEQYF. The CDR3 coding sequence is TGCGCCAGCAGCCAATCGTGGGTAGTTGACCACGAGCAGTACTTC. This chain links TRBV4-3 with TRBJ2-7; unclear D gene. V gave up 2 bases and J gave up 5 bases, with 16 bases separating them. The CDR3 extends over 15 amino acids. Germline V lookup: CDR1 LGHNA, CDR2 YSLEER.

The chain combines TRBV6-6 with TRBJ1-2; D perhaps matches TRBD1 (5 bases). CDR1 and CDR2 (germline): MNHNY, SVGAGI (reference sequence). This CDR3 has 16 residues. V gave up 2 bases and J gave up 5 bases, with 18 bases separating them. The CDR3 coding sequence is TGTGCCAGCAGTTACCTTGACTCGGGGGGTATATATGGCTACACCTTC. The encoded protein is CASSYLDSGGIYGYTF.

The chain is built from TRBV10-3 and TRBJ2-3; 12 bases line up with TRBD1. Germline CDR1 is ENHRY and CDR2 is SYGVKD. This CDR3 is built from 15 residues. Germline trimming cut 5 bases from V and 7 bases from J; bases unmatched to any gene: 7. The CDR3 is CAISSGQGASNTQYF. DNA for the CDR3: TGTGCCATCAGTTCGGGACAGGGGGCGTCTAATACGCAGTATTTT.

The CDR3 protein is CASSPQGNEQFF. Here the CDR3 DNA reads TGTGCCAGCTCACCCCAGGGGAATGAGCAGTTCTTC. The chain employs TRBV18 and TRBJ2-1, with D possibly being TRBD1 (6 bases). CDR1 KGHSH and CDR2 LQKENI come from the germline V gene. The CDR3 consists of 12 residues. Between the trimmed V and J ends, which lost 3 bases and 7 bases, there was a span of 7 bases. Full variable domain (missing parts from reference TRBV18 and TRBJ2-1): NAGVMQNPRHLVRRRGQEARLRCSPMKGHSHVYWYRQLPEEGLKFMVYLQKENIIDESGMPKERFSAEFPKEGPSILRIQQVVRGDSAAYFCASSPQGNEQFFGPGTRLTVL.

The genes are TRBV5-4 and TRBJ2-2; 11 nucleotides align to TRBD1. Germline V gene lookup returns CDR1 SGHNT and CDR2 YYREEE (reference sequence). The V and J ends lost 4 bases and 7 bases, in that order; junction bases with no gene match: 9. The CDR3 is 16 residues long. CDR3 DNA: TGTGCCAGCAGCCGGGGGACAGGGGGTAAGGACGGGGAGCTGTTTTTT. Amino acid sequence: CASSRGTGGKDGELFF.

The chain joins TRBV6-5 to TRBJ1-2; maybe TRBD1 (5 bases). This CDR3 comprises 12 residues. The V end lost 10 bases, the J end lost 2 bases, and 11 bases lay between the germline ends. Germline CDR1 reads MNHEY; CDR2 reads SVGAGI. The CDR3, as DNA: TGTGCCACCCTGGCAGGGAACTATGGCTACACCTTC. Its protein is CATLAGNYGYTF.

The rearrangement uses TRBV7-9 and TRBJ1-2; the D gene is possibly TRBD1 (5 bases). The CDR3 runs to 14 residues. The V gene's germline CDR1 is SEHNR and CDR2 FQNEAQ (reference sequence). Trimming pared 2 bases from V and 1 base from J, leaving 8 bases between. The CDR3 DNA is TGTGCCAGCAGCTTACTGGGGCGTAACTATGGCTACACCTTC. Translating it yields CASSLLGRNYGYTF.

The chain recombines TRBV19 with TRBJ2-7, with D hard to call. The CDR3 is made up of 16 amino acids. Germline CDR1 is LNHDA and CDR2 is SQIVND (reference sequence). V was clipped by 4 bases and J by 2 bases, with 18 bases between them. The CDR3 region has the DNA TGTGCCAGTAGTAAACTTCAGGTCGGCGGTGCCTACGAGCAGTACTTC. Amino acid sequence: CASSKLQVGGAYEQYF.

The chain employs TRBV4-2 and TRBJ2-3, with 10 bases aligning to TRBD2. The CDR3 sequence is 18 residues long. The germline CDR1 and CDR2 sequences are LGHNA and YNFKEQ. With V trimmed by 4 bases and J by 5 bases, 15 bases remained unmatched. CDR3 loop: CASSLGYYASGRGDTQYF. CDR3 nucleotide sequence: TGTGCCAGCAGCCTCGGGTATTATGCTAGCGGGAGAGGAGATACGCAGTATTTT.

V gene TRBV5-1 combines with J gene TRBJ2-3; D might be TRBD1 or TRBD2, each matching 5 bases. Deletions cut 2 bases from V and 5 bases from J, with 9 bases between. The CDR3 covers 13 residues. Germline assignment: CDR1 SGHRS and CDR2 YFSETQ. The CDR3: CASSFGTKDTQYF. In nucleotides, the CDR3 is TGCGCCAGCAGCTTTGGGACGAAAGATACGCAGTATTTT. The full variable domain, completed using reference TRBV5-1 and TRBJ2-3, is KAGVTQTPRYLIKTRGQQVTLSCSPISGHRSVSWYQQTPGQGLQFLFEYFSETQRNKGNFPGRFSGRQFSNSRSEMNVSTLELGDSALYLCASSFGTKDTQYFGPGTRLTVL.

The chain recombines TRBV2 with TRBJ2-3; maybe TRBD1 (5 bases). The CDR3 runs 14 residues. Looked up from germline, CDR1 is SNHLY and CDR2 is FYNNEI. V dropped 4 bases and J dropped 4 bases, with 12 bases sitting between them. DNA for the CDR3: TGTGCCAGCAGTGTATGGCAGGGCCCAGATACGCAGTATTTT. This codes for CASSVWQGPDTQYF.

This clone appeared a few times. The genes are TRBV19 and TRBJ1-4; D is unclear. V shed 7 bases and J shed 2 bases, with 11 bases lying between them. CDR3 size: 14 residues. Germline CDR1 reads LNHDA; CDR2 reads SQIVND (reference sequence). CDR3: CASKTADTNEKLFF. The DNA of the CDR3 is TGTGCCAGTAAAACAGCAGACACTAATGAAAAACTGTTTTTT.